Below are 13 T cell receptor beta chains sequenced from a single sample in a study of cytomegalovirus exposure and HLA in healthy donors. A multiplex PCR was run with 60 Vbeta primers and 13 Jbeta primers. TCRdb's copy holds only in-frame clones and misses some; the assay was immunoSEQ multiplex PCR. The table lists about 130,000 clones, approximately 80% of them singletons, with approximately 10% in the top ten. Sequenced input: PBMCs. The receptors originated from a man aged 25-45 years in good health and CMV-seropositive.

This rearrangement joins TRBV25-1 to TRBJ2-5, with 9 positions matching TRBD2. V lost 1 base and J lost 4; bases outside the gene matches: 13. Germline-derived CDR1 and CDR2 are MGHDK and SYGVNS. The CDR3 consists of 18 residues. CDR3 sequence reads: CASSEWGRGGLIRETQYF. CDR3 nucleotides: TGTGCCAGCAGTGAATGGGGGCGGGGGGGCCTGATCCGAGAGACCCAGTACTTC.

The rearrangement uses TRBV18 and TRBJ2-3, with 16 bases fitting TRBD2. This CDR3 is built from 18 residues. V lost 3 bases to trimming and J lost 0 bases; unmatched junction nucleotides: 3. Germline CDR1 is KGHSH and CDR2 is LQKENI. This CDR3 reads CASSPGLAGGRSTDTQYF. The CDR3 DNA is TGTGCCAGCTCACCGGGACTAGCGGGGGGGCGGAGCACAGATACGCAGTATTTT.

This rearrangement joins TRBV7-9 to TRBJ2-5; a possible D gene is TRBD1 (6 bases). The CDR3 is made up of 14 amino acids. Germline CDR1 and CDR2: SEHNR and FQNEAQ (reference sequence). The V and J ends lost 0 bases and 4 bases respectively, with 9 bases between them. The CDR3 loop reads CASSLAMGAETQYF. The CDR3 region has the DNA TGTGCCAGCAGCTTAGCCATGGGGGCAGAGACCCAGTACTTC.

This clone occurred once. The junction does not match germline at one end; this may be a read error. The gene calls are TRBV19 and TRBJ2-7, with D perhaps matching TRBD1 (6 bases). Germline V gene sequence: CDR1 LNHDA, CDR2 SQIVND (reference sequence). The CDR3 runs to 12 residues. The CDR3 DNA sequence: TGTGCCAGTAGCAGTACAGGGCAAGAGCAGTGCTTC. Residues: CASSSTGQEQCF. Using reference TRBV19 and TRBJ2-7 for the parts outside the CDR3, the full variable domain is DGGITQSPKYLFRKEGQNVTLSCEQNLNHDAMYWYRQDPGQGLRLIYYSQIVNDFQKGDIAEGYSVSREKKESFPLTVTSAQKNPTAFYLCASSSTGQEQCFGPGTRLTVT.

The table lists this clone with a few counts. V is TRBV6-1 and J is TRBJ1-1; perhaps TRBD1 as D (5 bases). The V gene's germline CDR1 is MNHNS and CDR2 SASEGT. V gave up 2 bases and J gave up 1 base, with 11 bases separating them. The CDR3 sequence is 15 residues long. Here the CDR3 DNA reads TGTGCCAGCAGTGAATCCGGGGGTTGGAACACTGAAGCTTTCTTT. It is translated as CASSESGGWNTEAFF.

This sequence joins TRBV9 and TRBJ1-1; D is perhaps TRBD1 (6 bases). Germline V gene sequence: CDR1 SGDLS, CDR2 YYNGEE. This CDR3 has 15 residues. V shed 1 base and J shed 1 base, with 11 bases lying between them. The CDR3 spells CASSVQGSANTEAFF. In nucleotides, the CDR3 is TGTGCCAGCAGCGTACAGGGGTCCGCGAACACTGAAGCTTTCTTT.

The rearrangement links TRBV6-5 to TRBJ1-2; 8 bases fit TRBD1. V dropped 4 bases and J dropped 1; count of bases not matched to a gene: 8. The CDR3 consists of 16 residues. CDR1 is MNHEY, CDR2 SVGAGI, per germline. CDR3 sequence (DNA): TGTGCCAGCAGTTCGAACGACAGGGGTGGTAACTATGGCTACACCTTC. Residues: CASSSNDRGGNYGYTF.

This chain links TRBV9 with TRBJ2-2; TRBD2 agrees at 14 bases. The CDR3 contains 17 residues. From germline, CDR1 is SGDLS and CDR2 YYNGEE. The V segment lost 3 bases and the J segment 2 bases; nucleotides outside the gene matches: 3. CDR3 DNA sequence: TGTGCCAGCAGCGACGGGACTAGCGGGGGTAACACCGGGGAGCTGTTTTTT. Encoded protein: CASSDGTSGGNTGELFF.

The chain links TRBV2 to TRBJ1-1, with 8 bases fitting TRBD1. The CDR3 contains 15 residues. The junction had 13 bases not matched to a gene; V was cut back by 10 bases and J by 3 bases. Per the germline V gene, CDR1 is SNHLY and CDR2 is FYNNEI. CDR3 DNA: TGTGCCACTAGAGAGTATTACAGGGGGGACACTGAAGCTTTCTTT. Its protein product is CATREYYRGDTEAFF.

The V call is TRBV27, the J call TRBJ1-2; 9 bases line up with TRBD1. In germline, CDR1 is MNHEY, CDR2 SMNVEV (reference sequence). J was trimmed by 8 bases and V by 5 bases; bases with no gene match: 9. The CDR3 is 14 residues long. CDR3 bases: TGTGCCAGCAGTAAGGGGGACAGGGTCGGCGGCTACACCTTC. Protein product: CASSKGDRVGGYTF.

The CDR3 sequence: CSVARDRNGEQYF. As DNA, the CDR3 is TGCAGCGTTGCCCGGGACAGAAATGGTGAGCAGTACTTC. This chain joins TRBV29-1 and TRBJ2-5; TRBD1 matches at 7 bases. CDR3 length equals 13 residues. Unmatched junction bases numbered 13, after V lost 4 bases and J lost 11 bases. The germline V gene encodes CDR1 SQVTM and CDR2 ANQGSEA.

The chain has TRBV7-2 and TRBJ2-2; 7 bases align to TRBD1. CDR3 size: 17 residues. Germline CDR1 reads SGHTA; CDR2 reads FQGNSA. With V trimmed by 0 bases and J by 2 bases, 6 bases remained unmatched. This chain's CDR3 is CASSLALGTVNTGELFF. The CDR3 DNA is TGTGCCAGCAGCTTAGCGCTAGGGACAGTCAACACCGGGGAGCTGTTTTTT. The full variable domain, rest sourced from reference TRBV7-2 and TRBJ2-2, is GAGVSQSPSNKVTEKGKDVELRCDPISGHTALYWYRQSLGQGLEFLIYFQGNSAPDKSGLPSDRFSAERTGGSVSTLTIQRTQQEDSAVYLCASSLALGTVNTGELFFGEGSRLTVL.

The chain recombines TRBV4-1 with TRBJ2-3; 10 bases line up with TRBD2. The CDR3 is 17 amino acids. After removal of 0 bases from V and 8 bases from J, the junction contained 11 bases not matched to a gene. Looked up from germline, CDR1 is MGHRA and CDR2 is YSYEKL. CDR3 sequence: CASSQEASGGARGTQYF. The CDR3 DNA sequence: TGCGCCAGCAGCCAAGAAGCAAGCGGGGGGGCCAGGGGTACGCAGTATTTT.